A single sample gave rise to the 10 T cell receptor beta chains below, sequenced in a study of identical twins. TCRdb ran MiXCR on the 5' RACE reads and lists one entry per CDR3 protein. The sample has about 660,000 distinct CDR3 sequences, 8.6% seen once. This sample also appeared in a second study, on yellow fever vaccine responses in identical twins.

What was sequenced was PBMCs. Receptors originate from a woman between 18 and 29 years old in good health.

This chain connects TRBV4-3 to TRBJ2-5, with 10 bases that match TRBD2. Germline trimming cut 0 bases from V and 6 bases from J; bases unmatched to any gene: 13. The CDR3 has 18 amino acids. Germline V gene data show CDR1 as LGHNA and CDR2 as YSLEER. CDR3 region: CASSQESPASGSTKTQYF. The DNA for the CDR3 is TGCGCCAGCAGCCAAGAATCCCCAGCTAGCGGGAGTACGAAGACCCAGTACTTC.

This clonotype was counted only a few times. The CDR3: CASSYDRGGAGNEQFF. The CDR3 DNA follows: TGTGCCAGCAGTTACGATCGCGGGGGGGCGGGGAATGAGCAGTTCTTC. The chain is built from TRBV6-5 and TRBJ2-1; TRBD2 matches 9 bases. With 2 bases clipped from V and 7 bases from J, the junction kept 9 bases outside the gene matches. The CDR3 totals 16 residues. Per germline, CDR1 MNHEY and CDR2 SVGAGI.

This clonotype was recorded at least ten times. The J gene is TRBJ2-7, the V gene TRBV12-3 or TRBV12-4; perhaps D is TRBD1 or TRBD2 (5 bases each). V was pared by 4 bases and J by 2 bases, with 9 bases between. The length of the CDR3 is 13 residues. The CDR3 DNA sequence: TGTGCCAGCAGTTACGGGGCTACCTACGAGCAGTACTTC. It translates to CASSYGATYEQYF.

This chain connects TRBV20-1 to TRBJ2-4; D not resolved. Trimming shortened V by 1 base and J by 3 bases, and 7 bases separated the two germline ends. Germline V gene data show CDR1 as DFQATT and CDR2 as SNEGSKA (reference sequence). The CDR3 is 13 amino acids. The CDR3 region has the DNA TGCAGTGCTAGAGCAGTAAACAAAAACATTCAGTACTTC. Its protein product is CSARAVNKNIQYF.

The gene calls are TRBV7-2 and TRBJ2-7, with D perhaps matching TRBD1 (6 bases). Germline assignment: CDR1 SGHTA and CDR2 FQGNSA. This CDR3 comprises 15 residues. V was shortened by 5 bases and J by 4 bases, with 18 bases between the two germline ends. Here the CDR3 reads CASSQLVGASYEQYF. The CDR3, as DNA: TGTGCCAGCAGCCAACTCGTGGGGGCAAGTTACGAGCAGTACTTC.

The chain combines TRBV6-1 with TRBJ2-1; unclear D gene. The CDR3 contains 14 residues. V was cut by 7 bases and J by 0 bases, with 10 bases left in between. Germline assignment: CDR1 MNHNS and CDR2 SASEGT. CDR3 sequence (DNA): TGTGCCAGCACCGCGGTAAGCTCCTACAATGAGCAGTTCTTC. It encodes CASTAVSSYNEQFF.

There are a few counts of this clonotype. The DNA of the CDR3 is TGTGCCAGCAGTTGGATCGGACTGAAGAGCTACGAGCAGTACTTC. Translated, it gives CASSWIGLKSYEQYF. The chain joins TRBV6-2 or TRBV6-3 to TRBJ2-7; possible D gene TRBD2, 5 bases. The V gene's germline CDR1 is MNHEY and CDR2 SVGEGT. V shed 4 bases and J shed 3 bases, with 16 bases lying between them. This CDR3 is 15 amino acids long.

This clonotype was seen many times. The chain couples TRBV29-1 to TRBJ2-1, with TRBD2 matching 7 bases. V gave up 0 bases and J gave up 2 bases; unmatched junction bases: 7. The CDR3 is made up of 16 amino acids. From germline, CDR1 is SQVTM and CDR2 ANQGSEA. The CDR3 here is CSVEDPSGTTYNEQFF. The CDR3 DNA sequence: TGCAGCGTTGAAGATCCTAGCGGCACTACCTACAATGAGCAGTTCTTC.

This clonotype was counted many times. The CDR3 nucleotides are TGCGCCAGCAGCCCCTCGGTCGGGTTCCAAGAGACCCAGTACTTC. As protein: CASSPSVGFQETQYF. The V and J genes are TRBV4-3 and TRBJ2-5, with D unresolved. CDR3 size: 15 residues. The ends were cut back, 4 bases at V and 1 base at J, with 13 bases in the middle. Germline values: CDR1 LGHNA, CDR2 YSLEER.

This clonotype was recorded a few times. The genes are TRBV6-1 and TRBJ1-6; 7 bases map to TRBD1. The CDR3 loop spans 14 amino acids. The J segment lost 7 bases and the V segment lost 4 bases, leaving 4 bases of the junction unmatched. CDR1 and CDR2 (germline): MNHNS, SASEGT. The CDR3 region is CASSATGPNSPLHF. As DNA, the CDR3 is TGTGCCAGCAGTGCGACAGGGCCGAATTCACCCCTCCACTTT.